Sequencing of this T cell receptor (beta chain) was carried out in a study of T cell responses to AZD1222 COVID-19 vaccine. Here immunoSEQ multiplex PCR was the method, and the copy in TCRdb shows in-frame clones only, minus some. The sample records about 150,000 clones, about 87% being singletons. Notes on this clone: The antigen is unknown.

The CDR3 has 13 amino acids. Germline loops: CDR1 MDHEN, CDR2 SYDVKM. The V and J ends lost 7 bases and 2 bases, in that order; junction bases with no gene match: 4. General observations from the study: Two AZD1222 doses significantly raised spike-specific TCR breadth and depth over controls. Among spike-specific TCRs, nearly half reportedly target unmutated variant regions. Seropositivity was recorded at baseline in only 6 or 7 AZD1222 recipients.

The sequence came from an adult in good health. The chain links TRBV28 to TRBJ2-5; TRBD2 matches at 7 bases. Sequencing was performed on peripheral blood, taken on day 0 of AZD1222 vaccination. The chain's CDR3 is CASITGGQETQYF. For the CDR3, the DNA is TGTGCCAGCATCACCGGGGGGCAAGAGACCCAGTACTTC.